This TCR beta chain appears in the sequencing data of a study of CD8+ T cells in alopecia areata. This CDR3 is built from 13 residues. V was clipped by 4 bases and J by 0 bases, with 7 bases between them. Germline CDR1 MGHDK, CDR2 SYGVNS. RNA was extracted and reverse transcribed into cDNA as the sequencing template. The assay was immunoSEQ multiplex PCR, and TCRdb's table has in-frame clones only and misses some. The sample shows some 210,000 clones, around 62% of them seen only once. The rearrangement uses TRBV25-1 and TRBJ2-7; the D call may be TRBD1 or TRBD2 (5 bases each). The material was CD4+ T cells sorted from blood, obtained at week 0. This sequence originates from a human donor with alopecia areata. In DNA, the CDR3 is TGTGCCAGCAGTGGGGGGAACTCCTACGAGCAGTACTTC. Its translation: CASSGGNSYEQYF.